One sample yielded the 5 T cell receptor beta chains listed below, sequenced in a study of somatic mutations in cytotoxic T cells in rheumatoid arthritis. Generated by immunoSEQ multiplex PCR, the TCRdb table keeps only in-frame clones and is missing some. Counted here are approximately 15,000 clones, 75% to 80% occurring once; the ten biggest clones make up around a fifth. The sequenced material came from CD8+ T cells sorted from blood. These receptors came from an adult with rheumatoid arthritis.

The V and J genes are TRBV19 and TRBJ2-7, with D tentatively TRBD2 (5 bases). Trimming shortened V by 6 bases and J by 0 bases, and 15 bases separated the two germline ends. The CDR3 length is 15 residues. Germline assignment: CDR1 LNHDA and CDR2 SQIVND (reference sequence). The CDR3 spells CASSLLPDSSYEQYF. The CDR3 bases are TGTGCCAGTAGCCTACTTCCGGACTCCTCCTACGAGCAGTACTTC.

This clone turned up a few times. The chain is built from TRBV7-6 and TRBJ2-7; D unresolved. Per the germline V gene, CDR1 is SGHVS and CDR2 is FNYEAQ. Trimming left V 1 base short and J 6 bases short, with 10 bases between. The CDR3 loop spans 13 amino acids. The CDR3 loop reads CASSLVRWSEQYF. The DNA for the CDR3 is TGTGCCAGCAGCTTAGTGCGGTGGTCCGAGCAGTACTTC.

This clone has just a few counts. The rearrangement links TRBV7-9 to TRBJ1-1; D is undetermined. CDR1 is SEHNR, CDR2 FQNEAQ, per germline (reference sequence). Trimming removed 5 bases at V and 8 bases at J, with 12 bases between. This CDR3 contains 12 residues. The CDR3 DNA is TGTGCCAGCAGCGCCCAGGCCCCAGAAGCTTTCTTT. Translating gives CASSAQAPEAFF.

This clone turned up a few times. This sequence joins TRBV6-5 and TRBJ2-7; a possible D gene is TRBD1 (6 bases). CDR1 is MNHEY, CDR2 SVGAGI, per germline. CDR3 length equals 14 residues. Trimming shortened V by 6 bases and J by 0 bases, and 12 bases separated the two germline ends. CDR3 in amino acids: CASSPGQSSYEQYF. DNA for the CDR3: TGTGCCAGCAGCCCCGGACAGAGCTCCTACGAGCAGTACTTC.

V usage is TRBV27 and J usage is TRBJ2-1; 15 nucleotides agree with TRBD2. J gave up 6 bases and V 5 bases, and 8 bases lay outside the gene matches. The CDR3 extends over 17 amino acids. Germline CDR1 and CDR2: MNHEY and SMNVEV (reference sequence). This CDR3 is CASSPAGLAGGVNEQFF. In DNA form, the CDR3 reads TGTGCCAGCAGTCCCGCAGGACTAGCGGGAGGGGTCAATGAGCAGTTCTTC.